Shown below are 7 T cell receptor beta chains from a single sample sequenced in a study of cytomegalovirus exposure and HLA in healthy donors. PCR was performed using 60 Vbeta and 13 Jbeta primers. The assay was immunoSEQ multiplex PCR, and TCRdb's table has in-frame clones only and misses some. Of tens of thousands of clones listed, around 74% are singletons. Sequences were obtained from PBMCs. Source of these receptors: a man aged 25-45 years in good health and CMV-seronegative.

V is TRBV5-1 and J is TRBJ2-7, with D maybe TRBD2 (6 bases). The germline gives CDR1 SGHRS, CDR2 YFSETQ. The CDR3 has 13 amino acids. V gave up 0 bases and J gave up 3 bases, with 7 bases separating them. The CDR3 DNA is TGCGCCAGCAGCTTGGCTAGCGTCTACGAGCAGTACTTC. Protein product: CASSLASVYEQYF.

CDR3 DNA sequence: TGCGCCAGCAGTATACAGGAGCTCCAAGAGACCCAGTACTTC. Translating gives CASSIQELQETQYF. The genes are TRBV5-1 and TRBJ2-5, with D possibly TRBD1 on 5 matching bases. CDR1 SGHRS and CDR2 YFSETQ come from the germline V gene. This CDR3 has 14 residues. Trimming removed 5 bases from V and 1 base from J, with 12 bases in between.

The rearrangement joins TRBV7-9 to TRBJ1-5; 7 bases agree with TRBD1. Looked up from germline, CDR1 is SEHNR and CDR2 is FQNEAQ (reference sequence). There are 14 residues in the CDR3. Trimming at V came to 5 bases and at J to 4 bases, leaving 5 bases not matched to a gene. CDR3 residues: CASSMTGMNQPQHF. The CDR3 coding sequence is TGTGCCAGCAGCATGACAGGGATGAATCAGCCCCAGCATTTT.

This clone was counted only a few times. The J gene is TRBJ2-7, the V gene TRBV19; a weak D match, TRBD1 (5 bases). The CDR3 is 13 residues long. Trimming left V 3 bases short and J 5 bases short, with 11 bases between. Germline V lookup: CDR1 LNHDA, CDR2 SQIVND (reference sequence). As DNA, the CDR3 is TGTGCCAGTAGTATGGCCAGGGCCCACGAGCAGTACTTC. As protein: CASSMARAHEQYF.

V gene TRBV5-6 combines with J gene TRBJ2-3, with TRBD1 matching 8 bases. The V gene's germline CDR1 is SGHDT and CDR2 YYEEEE. The CDR3 totals 17 residues. V lost 4 bases and J lost 1; bases outside the gene matches: 11. The CDR3 nucleotides read TGTGCCAGCAGCAAGGACAGGGTGTGGGAGGGCACAGATACGCAGTATTTT. Translated: CASSKDRVWEGTDTQYF.

CDR3 DNA sequence: TGCGCCAGCAGCCCTAGCCGACGGAACTACGAGCAGTACTTC. Translated, it gives CASSPSRRNYEQYF. The chain uses TRBV4-1 and TRBJ2-7, with D tentatively TRBD2 (5 bases). Germline-derived CDR1 and CDR2 are MGHRA and YSYEKL. The CDR3 is made up of 14 amino acids. V was clipped by 4 bases and J by 3 bases, with 13 bases between them.

The chain couples TRBV11-2 to TRBJ2-7; 8 bases match TRBD2. Germline CDR1 reads SGHAT; CDR2 reads FQNNGV. The CDR3 has 16 amino acids. V dropped 6 bases and J dropped 2; count of bases not matched to a gene: 12. The CDR3 is CASRLAGGGVAYEQYF. The CDR3 DNA reads TGTGCCAGCAGACTAGCCGGGGGGGGAGTAGCCTACGAGCAGTACTTC. The complete variable domain, with remaining parts taken from reference TRBV11-2 and TRBJ2-7, reads EAGVAQSPRYKIIEKRQSVAFWCNPISGHATLYWYQQILGQGPKLLIQFQNNGVVDDSQLPKDRFSAERLKGVDSTLKIQPAKLEDSAVYLCASRLAGGGVAYEQYFGPGTRLTVT.